These 32 T cell receptor beta chains share one sample of origin, sequenced in a study of blood T cell repertoires in COVID-19. Assay used: immunoSEQ multiplex PCR; TCRdb lists only in-frame clones, some missing. The sample holds under 140,000 clones, 80% to 90% seen once. Sequences were obtained from peripheral blood. The receptor set was obtained from a woman aged 60-75 years with acute or convalescent COVID-19.

The chain employs TRBV9 and TRBJ2-2, with TRBD2 as a possible D gene (5 bases). The CDR3 runs 15 residues. Trimming pared 1 base from V and 0 bases from J, leaving 7 bases between. The germline V gene has CDR1 SGDLS and CDR2 YYNGEE. In nucleotides, the CDR3 is TGTGCCAGCAGCGTAAGCGGTGCGAACACCGGGGAGCTGTTTTTT. This gives the protein CASSVSGANTGELFF.

The chain combines TRBV28 with TRBJ2-3; possibly TRBD1 for D (5 bases). Per the germline V gene, CDR1 is MDHEN and CDR2 is SYDVKM. Trimming shortened V by 8 bases and J by 2 bases, and 14 bases separated the two germline ends. The CDR3 contains 14 residues. CDR3 nucleotide sequence: TGTGCCAGCCGCTCAACAGGAAACACAGATACGCAGTATTTT. As protein: CASRSTGNTDTQYF.

The chain couples TRBV28 to TRBJ1-1; the D gene is possibly TRBD1 (6 bases). Germline V gene data show CDR1 as MDHEN and CDR2 as SYDVKM. V gave up 6 bases and J gave up 11 bases, with 19 bases separating them. The length of the CDR3 is 13 residues. CDR3 region: CASSFNIQGSAFF. In DNA, the CDR3 is TGTGCCAGCAGCTTCAATATACAGGGAAGCGCTTTCTTT.

This clone was seen a handful of times. The V call is TRBV5-5, the J call TRBJ2-5; maybe TRBD1 (5 bases). V was shortened by 0 bases and J by 2 bases, with 14 bases between the two germline ends. Germline V gene sequence: CDR1 SGHKS, CDR2 YYEKEE (reference sequence). CDR3 length: 16 residues. As DNA, the CDR3 is TGTGCCAGCAGCTTGGACTTGCAGGGCCTTCAAGAGACCCAGTACTTC. Its protein product is CASSLDLQGLQETQYF.

On this clone: Being one base from a much bigger clone, this may be a read error. The V call is TRBV12-3 or TRBV12-4, the J call TRBJ1-5, with D possibly being TRBD1 (5 bases). The CDR3 is 12 amino acids. V was clipped by 6 bases and J by 2 bases, with 5 bases between them. CDR3 residues: CASSRGNQPQHF. CDR3 nucleotides: TGTGCCAGCAGCAGGGGCAATCAGCCCCAGCATTTT.

This clone was seen just once. This rearrangement joins TRBV5-1 to TRBJ2-7; 8 bases match TRBD1. The V and J ends lost 0 bases and 1 base, in that order; junction bases with no gene match: 3. CDR1 and CDR2 (germline): SGHRS, YFSETQ. This CDR3 is built from 15 residues. CDR3 in DNA: TGCGCCAGCAGCTTGGCCAGGGGGCTATCCTACGAGCAGTACTTC. It codes for CASSLARGLSYEQYF.

The J gene is TRBJ2-7, the V gene TRBV2; D is uncertain. Germline V lookup: CDR1 SNHLY, CDR2 FYNNEI. V shed 6 bases and J shed 3 bases, with 9 bases lying between them. The CDR3 totals 12 residues. This CDR3 reads CASRVPGYEQYF. Written as DNA, the CDR3 is TGTGCCAGCAGGGTCCCGGGCTACGAGCAGTACTTC. Full variable domain (remainder filled in from reference TRBV2 and TRBJ2-7): EPEVTQTPSHQVTQMGQEVILRCVPISNHLYFYWYRQILGQKVEFLVSFYNNEISEKSEIFDDQFSVERPDGSNFTLKIRSTKLEDSAMYFCASRVPGYEQYFGPGTRLTVT.

The chain couples TRBV5-1 to TRBJ2-2; 13 nucleotides agree with TRBD2. CDR1 and CDR2 from the germline V gene are SGHRS and YFSETQ. CDR3 length: 16 residues. V trimming: 3 bases; J trimming: 5 bases; junction bases outside the gene matches: 4. The CDR3 reads CASSSRTSGGTGELFF. CDR3 DNA sequence: TGCGCCAGCAGCTCTAGGACTAGCGGGGGTACCGGGGAGCTGTTTTTT.

The chain links TRBV5-5 to TRBJ1-2; 7 bases fit TRBD1. CDR1 and CDR2 from the germline V gene are SGHKS and YYEKEE (reference sequence). V shed 4 bases and J 8 bases; nucleotides not matched to a gene: 8. The CDR3 has 13 amino acids. The CDR3 is CASSPTGVRGYTF. DNA for the CDR3: TGTGCCAGCAGCCCCACAGGGGTGAGAGGCTACACCTTC.

The chain uses TRBV27 and TRBJ1-4; 9 bases are shared with TRBD1. The CDR3 is made up of 16 amino acids. Germline values: CDR1 MNHEY, CDR2 SMNVEV (reference sequence). Trimming cost V 7 bases and J 0 bases; bases outside gene matches: 6. The CDR3 protein is CASTWDRAATNEKLFF. The CDR3 DNA sequence: TGTGCCAGCACCTGGGACAGGGCAGCAACTAATGAAAAACTGTTTTTT.

V gene TRBV28 combines with J gene TRBJ2-5; D call uncertain. The CDR3 is 14 amino acids. The germline V gene encodes CDR1 MDHEN and CDR2 SYDVKM. Trimming cost V 2 bases and J 4 bases, with 11 bases left between them. This CDR3 reads CASSLATLPETQYF. For the CDR3, the DNA is TGTGCCAGCAGTTTAGCGACTCTCCCAGAGACCCAGTACTTC.

This chain connects TRBV10-1 to TRBJ2-1; TRBD2 aligns across 10 bases. Germline values: CDR1 WNHNN, CDR2 SYGVQD (reference sequence). The CDR3 has 19 residues. With V trimmed by 0 bases and J by 8 bases, 16 bases remained unmatched. CDR3 in amino acids: CASSESTFLAGEPRHEQFF. Written as DNA, the CDR3 is TGCGCCAGCAGTGAGTCGACGTTTCTAGCGGGGGAGCCCCGGCATGAGCAGTTCTTC.

The genes are TRBV2 and TRBJ1-5; 8 nucleotides align to TRBD1. The CDR3 contains 17 residues. V shed 1 base, J shed 1 base, and the junction held 6 bases outside the gene matches. Germline V gives CDR1 SNHLY, CDR2 FYNNEI. CDR3 nucleotides: TGTGCCAGCAGTGAAGTTCTGACAGGGGTAAGCAATCAGCCCCAGCATTTT. Encoded protein: CASSEVLTGVSNQPQHF.

This chain links TRBV7-3 with TRBJ1-1, with 8 positions matching TRBD1. The CDR3 consists of 14 residues. V was clipped by 6 bases and J by 4 bases; unmatched bases: 7. CDR1 is SGHTA and CDR2 is FQGTGA in the germline V gene. The CDR3 coding sequence is TGTGCCAGCAGTTATTCAGGGGGCACCACTGAAGCTTTCTTT. It is translated as CASSYSGGTTEAFF.

This clone was seen a handful of times. The rearrangement uses TRBV28 and TRBJ2-2, with 10 bases aligning to TRBD1. The CDR3 is 16 amino acids. Germline CDR1 MDHEN, CDR2 SYDVKM. Trimming cost V 3 bases and J 4 bases; bases outside gene matches: 5. The CDR3 loop reads CASSFIGTGVTGELFF. The CDR3 DNA reads as TGTGCCAGCAGTTTTATCGGGACAGGGGTCACCGGGGAGCTGTTTTTT.

The J gene is TRBJ2-1, the V gene TRBV9; TRBD2 agrees at 9 bases. The CDR3 consists of 15 residues. V was clipped by 4 bases and J by 9 bases; unmatched bases: 11. The germline CDR1 and CDR2 sequences are SGDLS and YYNGEE. In nucleotides, the CDR3 is TGTGCCAGCAGCCCGGCGGGACTAGCCTCAATTGAGCAGTTCTTC. It codes for CASSPAGLASIEQFF.

This chain joins TRBV19 and TRBJ2-3; D not resolved. Trimming stripped 9 bases from V and 0 bases from J, with 10 bases between. There are 13 residues in the CDR3. Per germline, CDR1 LNHDA and CDR2 SQIVND (reference sequence). The CDR3 DNA follows: TGTGCCAGCGCGCCCCTTAGCACAGATACGCAGTATTTT. Translating it yields CASAPLSTDTQYF.

In the case of this clone: Germline is not matched at one junction end, which may reflect a read error. The chain joins TRBV7-2 to TRBJ1-2; TRBD1 matches at 8 bases. The CDR3 covers 13 residues. CDR1 SGHTA and CDR2 FQGNSA come from the germline V gene. The CDR3 region is CASSYGQGDLTFF. CDR3 DNA sequence: TGTGCCAGCAGCTACGGACAGGGTGATCTCACCTTCTTC.

The chain joins TRBV4-2 to TRBJ1-1; the D is unclear. The germline CDR1 and CDR2 sequences are LGHNA and YNFKEQ. The CDR3 consists of 13 residues. Between the trimmed V and J ends, which lost 0 bases and 6 bases, there was a span of 8 bases. CDR3 DNA: TGTGCCAGCAGCCAAGAAGGGAGGGCTGAAGCTTTCTTT. Its protein is CASSQEGRAEAFF.

V is TRBV6-2 or TRBV6-3 and J is TRBJ2-3, with a possible D match to TRBD2 (7 bases). The CDR3 contains 14 residues. Trimming shortened V by 2 bases and J by 6 bases, and 12 bases separated the two germline ends. Germline V gives CDR1 MNHEY, CDR2 SVGEGT. CDR3 sequence: CASSYVAGADTQYF. The CDR3 DNA reads as TGTGCCAGCAGTTACGTTGCGGGGGCGGATACGCAGTATTTT.

The chain recombines TRBV5-5 with TRBJ2-7; 11 positions match TRBD1. CDR1 and CDR2 from the germline V gene are SGHKS and YYEKEE (reference sequence). V lost 5 bases to trimming and J lost 6 bases; unmatched junction nucleotides: 10. The CDR3 is 15 residues long. The CDR3 coding sequence is TGTGCCAGCAGACCCGGGACAGGGGGGTCGGGCGAGCAGTACTTC. Protein product: CASRPGTGGSGEQYF. The complete variable domain, with remaining parts taken from reference TRBV5-5 and TRBJ2-7, reads DAGVTQSPTHLIKTRGQQVTLRCSPISGHKSVSWYQQVLGQGPQFIFQYYEKEERGRGNFPDRFSARQFPNYSSELNVNALLLGDSALYLCASRPGTGGSGEQYFGPGTRLTVT.

This chain connects TRBV7-9 to TRBJ1-2, with 7 bases aligning to TRBD1. The germline V gene encodes CDR1 SEHNR and CDR2 FQNEAQ (reference sequence). The CDR3 covers 14 residues. V shed 5 bases, J shed 2 bases, and the junction held 5 bases outside the gene matches. The CDR3 loop is CASSRGTDNYGYTF. CDR3 sequence (DNA): TGTGCCAGCAGCCGAGGGACAGACAACTATGGCTACACCTTC. The whole variable domain, filled in from reference TRBV7-9 and TRBJ1-2, reads DTGVSQNPRHKITKRGQNVTFRCDPISEHNRLYWYRQTLGQGPEFLTYFQNEAQLEKSRLLSDRFSAERPKGSFSTLEIQRTEQGDSAMYLCASSRGTDNYGYTFGSGTRLTVV.

The chain is built from TRBV7-2 and TRBJ2-7, with a weak D call TRBD2 (6 bases). V lost 2 bases to trimming and J lost 7 bases, with 9 bases between them. CDR3 length equals 12 residues. CDR1 and CDR2 (germline): SGHTA, FQGNSA. CDR3: CASSLSREEQYF. The CDR3 region has the DNA TGTGCCAGCAGCTTATCCCGGGAGGAGCAGTACTTC.

The chain uses TRBV24-1 and TRBJ2-3, with D maybe TRBD1 (5 bases). Germline V gene sequence: CDR1 KGHDR, CDR2 SFDVKD. V lost 3 bases to trimming and J lost 11 bases, with 11 bases between them. This CDR3 has 12 amino acids. The CDR3 bases are TGTGCCACCAGTGATGAGACAGTAGAGCAGTATTTT. Amino acid sequence: CATSDETVEQYF.

The chain combines TRBV9 with TRBJ1-3, with D possibly matching TRBD1 (6 bases). V lost 3 bases, J lost 1 base, and 11 bases lay in between. This CDR3 region has 15 residues. Germline V gene data show CDR1 as SGDLS and CDR2 as YYNGEE. The CDR3 spells CASSATQGSGNTIYF. Written as DNA, the CDR3 is TGTGCCAGCAGCGCGACACAGGGTTCTGGAAACACCATATATTTT.

The genes are TRBV29-1 and TRBJ1-2, with TRBD1 identical over 7 bases. The germline V gene has CDR1 SQVTM and CDR2 ANQGSEA. The CDR3 runs to 12 residues. V lost 6 bases to trimming and J lost 7 bases; unmatched junction nucleotides: 8. In DNA, the CDR3 is TGCAGCGTAGCTTACAGGGGATCTGGCTACACCTTC. It codes for CSVAYRGSGYTF.

The chain combines TRBV28 with TRBJ1-5, with a weak D call TRBD1 (6 bases). Germline V gives CDR1 MDHEN, CDR2 SYDVKM. V was trimmed by 4 bases and J by 7 bases, leaving 14 bases between them. There are 14 residues in the CDR3. CDR3 bases: TGTGCCAGCAGTTCAGACAGGTCCGCCCAGCCCCAGCATTTT. It is translated as CASSSDRSAQPQHF. Variable domain in full (rest from reference TRBV28 and TRBJ1-5): DVKVTQSSRYLVKRTGEKVFLECVQDMDHENMFWYRQDPGLGLRLIYFSYDVKMKEKGDIPEGYSVSREKKERFSLILESASTNQTSMYLCASSSDRSAQPQHFGDGTRLSIL.

V usage is TRBV19 and J usage is TRBJ2-3, with 8 bases lining up with TRBD2. Germline values: CDR1 LNHDA, CDR2 SQIVND (reference sequence). This CDR3 contains 17 residues. The V segment lost 0 bases and the J segment 3 bases; nucleotides outside the gene matches: 8. The CDR3 sequence: CASSIDLTGGLTDTQYF. The CDR3, as DNA: TGTGCCAGTAGTATAGATCTAACGGGGGGGCTAACAGATACGCAGTATTTT.

The V gene is TRBV4-1, the J gene TRBJ1-5, with a weak D call TRBD1 (5 bases). The V end lost 1 base, the J end lost 4 bases, and 17 bases lay between the germline ends. Looked up from germline, CDR1 is MGHRA and CDR2 is YSYEKL. There are 17 residues in the CDR3. The CDR3 DNA is TGCGCCAGCAGCCAAGCCAGGGATGGGGTCGGGAATCAGCCCCAGCATTTT. It translates to CASSQARDGVGNQPQHF.

A few counts support this clone. V gene TRBV2 combines with J gene TRBJ1-6, with 8 bases lining up with TRBD1. The CDR3 sequence is 14 residues long. Per germline, CDR1 SNHLY and CDR2 FYNNEI. The J segment lost 7 bases and the V segment lost 5 bases, leaving 4 bases of the junction unmatched. The CDR3 DNA reads as TGTGCCAGCAGTCGAAGACAGGGGAATTCACCCCTCCACTTT. This sequence encodes CASSRRQGNSPLHF.

The V gene is TRBV5-5, the J gene TRBJ2-3; 9 nucleotides match TRBD1. This CDR3 has 16 amino acids. Trimming cost V 4 bases and J 4 bases; bases outside gene matches: 10. The germline V gene encodes CDR1 SGHKS and CDR2 YYEKEE (reference sequence). The CDR3 reads CASSPGGQGISDTQYF. The CDR3 nucleotides read TGTGCCAGCAGCCCCGGGGGACAGGGTATTTCAGATACGCAGTATTTT.

J is TRBJ1-2 and V is TRBV5-6; no reliable D call. The V end lost 3 bases, the J end lost 8 bases, and 14 bases lay between the germline ends. The CDR3 has 13 residues. In germline, CDR1 is SGHDT, CDR2 YYEEEE. The CDR3 spells CASSSGHDDGYTF. CDR3 DNA: TGTGCCAGCAGCTCAGGTCACGATGACGGCTACACCTTC. The full variable domain, rest sourced from reference TRBV5-6 and TRBJ1-2, is DAGVTQSPTHLIKTRGQQVTLRCSPKSGHDTVSWYQQALGQGPQFIFQYYEEEERQRGNFPDRFSGHQFPNYSSELNVNALLLGDSALYLCASSSGHDDGYTFGSGTRLTVV.